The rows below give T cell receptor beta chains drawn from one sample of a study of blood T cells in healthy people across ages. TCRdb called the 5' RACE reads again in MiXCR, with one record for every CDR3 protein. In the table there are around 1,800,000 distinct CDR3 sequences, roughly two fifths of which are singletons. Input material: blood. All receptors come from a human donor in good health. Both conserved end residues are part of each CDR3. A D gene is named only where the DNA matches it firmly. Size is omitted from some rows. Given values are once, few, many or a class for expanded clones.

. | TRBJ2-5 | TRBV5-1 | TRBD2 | TGCGCCAGCAGCTTGGCCAGCGGGGGGACCCACAATGAGCAGTACTTC | CASSLASGGTHNEQYF
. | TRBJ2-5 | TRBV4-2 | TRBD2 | TGTGCCAGCAGCCCATTAGCGGGGACGGGTGAGCAGTACTTC | CASSPLAGTGEQYF
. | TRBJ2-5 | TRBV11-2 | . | TGTGCCAGCAGCTTAGATTCCGGCAGGGGCAACGGGCAGTACTTC | CASSLDSGRGNGQYF
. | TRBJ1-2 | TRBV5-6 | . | TGTGCCAGCAGTGGGGGCGCGGGAATCTACTATGGCTACACCTTC | CASSGGAGIYYGYTF
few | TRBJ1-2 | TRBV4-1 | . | TGCGCCAGCAGCCAAGATAGGAGACAGGAACTTAACTATGGCTACACCTTC | CASSQDRRQELNYGYTF
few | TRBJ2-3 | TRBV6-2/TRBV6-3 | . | TGTGCCAGCAGTTACGTGACGTATACGCAGTATTTT | CASSYVTYTQYF
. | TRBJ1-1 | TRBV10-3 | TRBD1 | TGTGCCATCAGCACTACAGGGGTGGGAGCTTTCTTT | CAISTTGVGAFF
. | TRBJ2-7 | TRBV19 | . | TGTGCCAGTAGTAACCTTAGGGGGGACGAGCAGTACTTC | CASSNLRGDEQYF
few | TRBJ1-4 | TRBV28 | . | TGTGCCAGCAGTTTCCAGGACAGACCTCCGAGTAATGAAAAACTGTTTTTT | CASSFQDRPPSNEKLFF
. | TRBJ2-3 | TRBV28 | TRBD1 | TGTGCCAGCAGTTCCCCACGGGACAGGGGCTCAGATACGCAGTATTTT | CASSSPRDRGSDTQYF